This T cell receptor beta chain was sequenced during a study of T cell responses to AZD1222 COVID-19 vaccine. Findings and caveats of the study: Per reports, nearly half of all spike-specific TCRs target regions that are unmutated in variants.

This CDR3 contains 14 residues. V lost 2 bases to trimming and J lost 8 bases, with 14 bases between them. Germline V gene data show CDR1 as WSHSY and CDR2 as SAAADI. Measured with immunoSEQ multiplex PCR; TCRdb has only the in-frame clones, and not every one. The sample shows 100,000 to 150,000 clones, 88% of them seen only once. This clone occurred a few times. The antigen is unknown. The V and J genes are TRBV10-2 and TRBJ2-3; D possibly matches TRBD1 or TRBD2 (5 bases each). The clonotype comes from an adult in good health. This sample comprised peripheral blood, obtained on day 0 of AZD1222 vaccination. In nucleotides, the CDR3 is TGCGCCAGCAGTGAGAGGGGACCTTTAAGTACGCAGTATTTT. Its protein is CASSERGPLSTQYF.